This T cell receptor (beta chain) was profiled in a study of tumor-infiltrating lymphocytes in oesophageal squamous cell carcinoma (TCRdb year 2016). Library generation was performed with PCR. The listed sequencing device is Illumina HiSeq 2000. TCRdb redid the processing of the public reads, applying fastp at Q25 and MiXCR, and retained in-frame beta chains. A single entry per CDR3 protein holds the most common genes and DNA from its merged rows. The sample table contains 9,000 to 13,000 distinct CDR3 sequences; only one count was recorded for roughly 58% of them. The ten largest clones add up to 30% to 40% of the sample. V is reduced by 1 base and J by 10 bases, leaving a spacing of 10 bases between them. CDR1 and CDR2 are drawn from the germline V gene (reference sequence): LGHDT, YNNKEL. The CDR3 holds 12 amino acids from the cysteine to the phenylalanine. Only the CDR3 region is kept as DNA, spanning 36 bases read in frame from base 1.

Points on this clonotype: Its antigen is still unknown. No base-level quality is on record; no much larger clone is a single base apart.

What was sequenced was esophageal tumor tissue. The sequence joins TRBV3-1 to TRBJ1-2; no D gene call is confident. The clonotype was recovered from a female donor with esophageal squamous cell carcinoma. CDR3 region: CASSQGETSYTF. In nucleotides, the sequence is TGTGCCAGCAGCCAAGGGGAGACATCCTACACCTTC.